These 10 T cell receptor beta chains originate from one sample sequenced in a study of CD8+ T cells in alopecia areata. The authors extracted RNA and reverse transcribed it into cDNA as the sequencing template. The method was immunoSEQ multiplex PCR; TCRdb's version includes in-frame clones alone and lacks a portion of them. The sample records 150,000 to 200,000 clones, about three fifths being singletons. Treatment indicated: oral pan-JAK inhibitor, 5-10 mg twice daily. The source was CD4+ T cells sorted from blood, collected at week 4, from a patient treated with tofacitinib. The receptor source for this set is a human donor with alopecia areata.

The genes are TRBV20-1 and TRBJ2-5; D gene ambiguous. Germline V gives CDR1 DFQATT, CDR2 SNEGSKA (reference sequence). The CDR3 consists of 11 residues. Trimming removed 3 bases at V and 2 bases at J, with 4 bases between. CDR3 loop: CSASLQETQYF. CDR3 sequence (DNA): TGCAGTGCTAGTTTACAAGAGACCCAGTACTTC.

V gene TRBV4-2 combines with J gene TRBJ1-2, with TRBD1 as a possible D gene (5 bases). The V gene's germline CDR1 is LGHNA and CDR2 YNFKEQ. This CDR3 is 14 amino acids long. Trimming shortened V by 0 bases and J by 8 bases, and 13 bases separated the two germline ends. CDR3 sequence (DNA): TGTGCCAGCAGCCAAGAGGAGGGGAGGGACGGCTACACCTTC. Encoded protein: CASSQEEGRDGYTF.

This clone came up a few times. This chain connects TRBV7-9 to TRBJ1-2, with TRBD1 identical over 9 bases. Germline lookup yields CDR1 SEHNR and CDR2 FQNEAQ (reference sequence). The V and J ends lost 5 bases and 6 bases, in that order; junction bases with no gene match: 7. The CDR3 extends over 14 amino acids. CDR3 in DNA: TGTGCCAGCAGCACACAGGGGGCGCGGGATGGCTACACCTTC. This translates into CASSTQGARDGYTF. The full variable domain, completed using reference TRBV7-9 and TRBJ1-2, is DTGVSQNPRHKITKRGQNVTFRCDPISEHNRLYWYRQTLGQGPEFLTYFQNEAQLEKSRLLSDRFSAERPKGSFSTLEIQRTEQGDSAMYLCASSTQGARDGYTFGSGTRLTVV.

V and J are TRBV30 and TRBJ2-1; possibly TRBD1 or TRBD2 for D (6 bases each). Germline CDR1 and CDR2: GTSNPN and SVGIG (reference sequence). The CDR3 covers 18 residues. With 3 bases removed from V and 8 bases from J, the gap between germline ends came to 29 bases. The CDR3 loop reads CAWRDLGRRGGSRDEQFF. The CDR3 DNA reads as TGTGCCTGGAGAGATTTGGGACGGCGAGGGGGGTCTAGGGATGAGCAGTTCTTC.

This chain links TRBV4-1 with TRBJ1-2; a weak D match, TRBD1 (5 bases). Trimming removed 0 bases at V and 6 bases at J, with 17 bases between. Germline V gives CDR1 MGHRA, CDR2 YSYEKL. The CDR3 loop spans 16 amino acids. The CDR3 loop is CASSQDLSNRGDGYTF. The CDR3 nucleotides read TGCGCCAGCAGCCAAGATCTGAGTAATCGAGGGGATGGCTACACCTTC.

The rearrangement uses TRBV11-2 and TRBJ1-2; no definite D call. Germline V gene data show CDR1 as SGHAT and CDR2 as FQNNGV. The CDR3 spans 11 residues. V was shortened by 5 bases and J by 3 bases, with 4 bases between the two germline ends. The CDR3 region is CASSRDYGYTF. Here the CDR3 DNA reads TGTGCCAGCAGCAGGGACTATGGCTACACCTTC. The whole variable domain, filled in from reference TRBV11-2 and TRBJ1-2, reads EAGVAQSPRYKIIEKRQSVAFWCNPISGHATLYWYQQILGQGPKLLIQFQNNGVVDDSQLPKDRFSAERLKGVDSTLKIQPAKLEDSAVYLCASSRDYGYTFGSGTRLTVV.

This clone was recorded a few times. This chain links TRBV5-1 with TRBJ2-3, with no clear D. The CDR3 is made up of 14 amino acids. CDR1 and CDR2 from the germline V gene are SGHRS and YFSETQ. Trimming took off 3 bases at V and 0 bases at J, with 8 bases between the two ends. CDR3 sequence: CASSSIESTDTQYF. DNA for the CDR3: TGCGCCAGCAGCTCCATCGAAAGCACAGATACGCAGTATTTT.

V gene TRBV4-2 combines with J gene TRBJ2-5; D could derive from TRBD1 or TRBD2 (5 bases each). The CDR3 runs to 14 residues. The germline V gene has CDR1 LGHNA and CDR2 YNFKEQ. V dropped 0 bases and J dropped 6 bases, with 11 bases sitting between them. The CDR3 DNA reads as TGTGCCAGCAGCCAAGATCGGGGCAGGAAGACCCAGTACTTC. Translated: CASSQDRGRKTQYF.

The V gene is TRBV5-8, the J gene TRBJ2-1; possibly TRBD2 for D (6 bases). From germline, CDR1 is SGHTS and CDR2 YDEGEE. This CDR3 has 14 residues. Trimming cost V 3 bases and J 8 bases, with 15 bases left between them. The CDR3: CASSWSQLAYEQFF. Written as DNA, the CDR3 is TGTGCCAGCAGCTGGAGCCAACTAGCATATGAGCAGTTCTTC.

The V and J genes are TRBV25-1 and TRBJ2-2; a possible D gene is TRBD1 (6 bases). Trimming removed 7 bases at V and 2 bases at J, with 14 bases between. In germline, CDR1 is MGHDK, CDR2 SYGVNS. The CDR3 has 15 amino acids. In DNA form, the CDR3 reads TGTGCCAGCAACACACGGGACACCAACACCGGGGAGCTGTTTTTT. It translates to CASNTRDTNTGELFF.